This T cell receptor beta chain was obtained from a study of blood T cells in healthy people across ages. Whole-study results and caveats: Estimated diversity that came from one million T cells was considered an underestimate.

V lost 4 bases, J lost 3 bases, and 13 bases lay in between. The CDR3 extends over 13 amino acids. Germline CDR1 SQVTM, CDR2 ANQGSEA. A word on this clonotype: The antigen remains unidentified.

Sample-barcoded 5' priming and a J-beta primer mix drove a second PCR of roughly 7 to 11 cycles. MiXCR, applied by TCRdb to the 5' RACE reads, yields one record per CDR3 protein. The sample includes 700,000 to 900,000 distinct CDR3 sequences, about 55% of them seen just once. Sample donors were healthy Caucasian individuals that came from Russia, aged 6 to 90. The sequence derives from a man aged 80 or over in good health. Sequencing was done on a sample of blood. The V gene is TRBV29-1, the J gene TRBJ2-7; weak D call: TRBD1 (6 bases). CDR3 protein: CSVAPTGLYEQYF. The CDR3 DNA sequence: TGCAGCGTTGCACCCACAGGGCTCTACGAGCAGTACTTC.